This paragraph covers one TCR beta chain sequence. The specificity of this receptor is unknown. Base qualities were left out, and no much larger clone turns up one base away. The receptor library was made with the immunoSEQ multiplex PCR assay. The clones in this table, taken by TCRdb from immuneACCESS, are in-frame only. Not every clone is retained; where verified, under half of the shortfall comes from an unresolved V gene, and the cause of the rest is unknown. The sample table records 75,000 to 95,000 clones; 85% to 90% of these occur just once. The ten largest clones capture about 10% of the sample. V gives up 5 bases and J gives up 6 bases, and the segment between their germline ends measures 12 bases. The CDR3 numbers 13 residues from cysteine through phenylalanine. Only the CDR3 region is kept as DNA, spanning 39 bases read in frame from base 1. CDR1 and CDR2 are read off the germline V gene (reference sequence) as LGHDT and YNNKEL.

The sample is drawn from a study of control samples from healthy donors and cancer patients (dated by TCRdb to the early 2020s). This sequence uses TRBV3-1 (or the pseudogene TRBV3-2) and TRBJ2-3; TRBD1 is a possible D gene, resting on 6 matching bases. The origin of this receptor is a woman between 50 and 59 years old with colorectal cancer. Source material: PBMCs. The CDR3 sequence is CASSVQGKDTQYF. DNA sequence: TGTGCCAGCAGCGTACAGGGCAAGGATACGCAGTATTTT.